This T cell receptor (beta chain) was sequenced in a study of T cell changes during pregnancy in multiple sclerosis. This CDR3 contains 17 residues. CDR1 is SGDLS, CDR2 YYNGEE, per germline. Between the trimmed V and J ends, which lost 2 bases and 6 bases, there was a span of 21 bases. The protocol was immunoSEQ multiplex PCR, while the TCRdb copy is restricted to in-frame clones and leaves out a portion. Of 100,000 or so clones in the sample, around nine tenths were seen once. The sequence was obtained from a female donor with multiple sclerosis, enrolled in a pregnancy study. The chain recombines TRBV9 with TRBJ2-1, with a tentative D call TRBD2 (6 bases). The sample in question was peripheral blood, obtained in the second trimester of pregnancy. For the CDR3, the DNA is TGTGCCAGCAGCGTCCTCCCTTCAGCGGGCGGAATCAATGAGCAGTTCTTC. This translates into CASSVLPSAGGINEQFF.